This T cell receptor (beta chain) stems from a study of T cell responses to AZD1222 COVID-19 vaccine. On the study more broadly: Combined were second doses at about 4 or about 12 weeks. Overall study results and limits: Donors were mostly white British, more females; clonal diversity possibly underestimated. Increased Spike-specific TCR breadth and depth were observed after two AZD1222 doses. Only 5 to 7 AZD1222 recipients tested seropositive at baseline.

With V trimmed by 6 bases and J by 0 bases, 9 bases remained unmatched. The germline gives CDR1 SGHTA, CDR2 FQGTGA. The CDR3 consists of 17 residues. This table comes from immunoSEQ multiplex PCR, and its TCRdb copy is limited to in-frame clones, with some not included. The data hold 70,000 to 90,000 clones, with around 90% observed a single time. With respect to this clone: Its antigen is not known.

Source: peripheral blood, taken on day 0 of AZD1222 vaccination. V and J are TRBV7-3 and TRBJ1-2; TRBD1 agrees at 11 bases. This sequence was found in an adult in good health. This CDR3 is CASRTTGTGGTNYGYTF. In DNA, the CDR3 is TGTGCCAGCAGGACTACGGGGACAGGGGGTACTAACTATGGCTACACCTTC.